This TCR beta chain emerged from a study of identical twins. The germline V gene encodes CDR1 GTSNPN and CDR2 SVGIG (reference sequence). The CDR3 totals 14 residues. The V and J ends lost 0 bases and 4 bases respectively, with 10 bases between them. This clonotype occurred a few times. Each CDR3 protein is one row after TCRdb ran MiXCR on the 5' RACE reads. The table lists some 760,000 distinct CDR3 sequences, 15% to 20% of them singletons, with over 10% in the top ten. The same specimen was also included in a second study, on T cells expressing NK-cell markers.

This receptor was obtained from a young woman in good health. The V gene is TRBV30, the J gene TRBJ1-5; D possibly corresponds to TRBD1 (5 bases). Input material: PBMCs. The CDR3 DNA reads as TGTGCCTGGAGTGTAGGAGGGGTAAATCAGCCCCAGCATTTT. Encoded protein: CAWSVGGVNQPQHF.